This T cell receptor (beta chain) came from a study of a mutant IDH1 vaccine in newly diagnosed glioma. Regarding this clone: Its antigen remains unknown.

The CDR3 is 13 amino acids. V was trimmed by 10 bases and J by 0 bases, leaving 10 bases between them. The germline V gene has CDR1 MNHEY and CDR2 SVGAGI. Produced via immunoSEQ multiplex PCR; TCRdb's table is partial and in-frame only. The table lists tens of thousands of clones, around four fifths of them singletons, with approximately 3.2% in the top ten. This sample's time point: week 47, end of study. Doses comprised 300 ug of mutant IDH1 20-mer peptide each, plus topical imiquimod. This clonotype was sampled from a woman between 45 and 60 years old with glioma. Sequenced material: PBMCs, taken from a glioma patient whose treatment included an IDH1 peptide vaccine. The V call is TRBV6-5, the J call TRBJ1-3, with D possibly TRBD1 on 5 matching bases. The CDR3 loop is CATRQTSGNTIYF. CDR3 DNA: TGTGCCACCCGACAGACCTCTGGAAACACCATATATTTT.